There are a few counts of the clone carrying this T cell receptor (beta chain). TCRdb keeps only in-frame clones here, not all; method: immunoSEQ multiplex PCR. This sample carries about 230,000 clones, 80% to 85% of them seen once, and the ten largest clones take approximately 4.7%. This sample stems from a study of blood T cell repertoires in COVID-19. Trimming removed 10 bases at V and 1 base at J, with 13 bases between. CDR1 and CDR2 from the germline V gene are MDHEN and SYDVKM. CDR3 length: 14 residues. Specimen: peripheral blood. The chain joins TRBV28 to TRBJ1-4, with D tentatively TRBD1 (6 bases). The TCR originated in a man aged 50-59 years with active or convalescent COVID-19. CDR3 coding DNA: TGTGCCACCCTATCGACAGGAACTAATGAAAAACTGTTTTTT. This gives the protein CATLSTGTNEKLFF.